This paragraph covers one TCR beta chain sequence. Its antigen is currently unknown. Repertoires were generated with immunoSEQ multiplex PCR, while TCRdb's copy carries only in-frame clones and drops some. The sample shows about 4,000 clones, 71% of them seen only once. The CDR3 consists of 20 residues. Germline assignment: CDR1 SGDLS and CDR2 YYNGEE. The V segment lost 3 bases and the J segment 0 bases; nucleotides outside the gene matches: 15. Each and every patient relapsed after autologous stem cell transplantation, and patients got differing brentuximab vedotin exposure. The data are from a study of PD-1 blockade in classical Hodgkin lymphoma. Study results and limitations: The drivers behind the repertoire differences, possibly disease activity or prior therapy, remain undefined. Diversity similar to that of newly diagnosed patients was seen at baseline in complete responders.

V gene TRBV9 combines with J gene TRBJ2-6; 7 nucleotides match TRBD2. Source: peripheral blood mononuclear cells (PBMCs), taken at baseline. The TCR was taken from a human donor with classical Hodgkin lymphoma. CDR3 sequence (DNA): TGTGCCAGCAGCGCCCATGGGGGGGACGGCCTATACTCTGGGGCCAACGTCCTGACTTTC. This sequence encodes CASSAHGGDGLYSGANVLTF.